The clone carrying this TCR beta chain was found once. Generated by immunoSEQ multiplex PCR, the TCRdb table keeps only in-frame clones and is missing some. The repertoire holds 250,000 or so clones, with less than 95% as singletons. Germline V gene data show CDR1 as MNHEY and CDR2 as SVGAGI. Deletions cut 6 bases from V and 3 bases from J, with 9 bases between. This CDR3 comprises 13 residues. The entry originates in a study of blood T cell repertoires in COVID-19. The overall study: Collection of acute and convalescent COVID-19 samples took place in the United States, Italy and Spain. PBMCs, B-cell-depleted T cells, or T cells were the source of the cDNA or gDNA that made up the material.

The participants were between roughly 18 and 100 years old and came from under 25 US areas. Self-reported history from a screening survey and questionnaire set each donor's cohort. This chain links TRBV6-5 with TRBJ1-5, with D uncertain. This TCR was recovered from a man in his forties or fifties who had been exposed to COVID-19. The sequenced material came from PBMCs or T cells enriched from blood (not recorded which). The CDR3 coding sequence is TGTGCCAGCAGCGACACGTACAATCAGCCCCAGCATTTT. Protein product: CASSDTYNQPQHF.